This T cell receptor beta chain is from a study of beta chain features in type 1 diabetes (dated by TCRdb to the late 2010s). Notes on the research overall: Mean age, gender distribution, total cell number and subset yield were not different between patients and healthy donors. A total of under 140,000,000 sorted cells were examined across all samples, and the number of cells per subset was strongly correlated with RNA yield. The study compared the TCRB repertoires of sorted circulating CD4+ T cell subsets in recently diagnosed type 1 diabetes patients with those in matched healthy donors. Regulatory and stem cell-like memory subsets were isolated from only 8 patients and about eight healthy donors, whereas naive and central memory subsets came from all 28 donors. The full study reports these points: Shorter templates might have been favored by PCR, but patient and control samples were amplified and corrected together, so both groups would have been affected equally by any skew. In all four CD4+ subsets, TCRB CDR3 length was moderately but significantly shorter in type 1 diabetes patients. At VDJ recombination sites, type 1 diabetes patients had fewer insertions and more deleted nucleotides, which implies abnormalities in thymic rearrangement. Because cDNA rather than genomic DNA was sequenced, highly expressing activated cells could have been over-represented, although no difference in activation and CD3 levels was found between groups. Because small numbers of individuals were included in the HLA sub-analyses, any influence of HLA type on TCRB rearrangement was left unresolved. Naive, central memory and regulatory TCRB repertoires appeared to be more alike among patients than among healthy donors.

V sheds 0 bases and J sheds 3 bases, leaving 8 bases between their ends. CDR1 SGHNT and CDR2 YYREEE were looked up in the germline V gene (reference sequence). Taken from cysteine to phenylalanine, the CDR3 has 14 residues. The only DNA kept is the CDR3, 42 bases in frame from the first base. This clone occurred a few times. Its target antigen remains unknown. No clone much larger than this one lies a single base away; base qualities are absent. Other DNA sequences in this specimen translate into the identical CDR3. The entire amount of isolated RNA was reverse transcribed using the High Capacity cDNA Reverse Transcription Kit, so the sequenced TCRB transcripts were expressed ones. Deep immunoSEQ sequencing was applied to naive, central memory and regulatory T cell samples, giving an average of about 3.7 million total reads per sample. After sorted cells were lysed in RLT buffer, RNA was extracted with DNase-treated RNeasy Micro or Mini kits, with the choice depending on cell number. Each cell subset was processed separately to prevent cross-contamination, with patient and healthy donor samples processed together. Using the immunoSEQ multiplex PCR, TCRB sequences were amplified from cDNA into 87-bp fragments spanning the CDR3 region. Amplicons were sequenced on the Illumina HiSeq platform. The paper's processing steps were these. Synthetic template baselines were used to correct PCR bias computationally, reads within Hamming distance 2 were collapsed together, and singletons that could not be merged were discarded. By aligning reads against IMGT, V, D and J genes, CDR3 length, and insertions or deletions at six rearrangement sites were assigned. Within each subset, clonotype counts were normalized to sorted cell number, and only after that were true diversity and Gini coefficients computed with the tcR R package. The overlap coefficient, calculated on TCRB nucleotide sequences, was used to measure repertoire sharing. TCRdb re-hosts the immuneACCESS table, in-frame sequences only. Its copies lack some clones; in the studies checked, an unresolved V gene accounts for under half of them, and the cause for the rest is not known. For V, J and clone size, that table is used; D and trimming come from the DNA. The sample table lists over 300,000 clones, approximately 9.7% of them with a count of one. The ten most abundant clones make up 0.9% to 1.1% of the sample.

Each donor gave one peripheral blood draw, averaging around 120 mL, which was collected into heparinised tubes. Using a panel that included CD45RO, CCR7, CD25, CD127, CD95 and CD27, naive, central memory, regulatory and stem cell-like memory CD4+ T cells were sorted on a BD FACSAria II. A purity above 95% was achieved for all sorted populations. PBMCs were isolated right away by Lymphoprep density gradient centrifugation and were stained directly, without culture. Samples were stained and sorted in pairs, with one healthy donor and one patient per experiment, so that batch effects were minimized. The sequence is built from TRBV5-4 and TRBJ2-3; tentative D gene TRBD1, with 6 bases matching. The receptor's source is a man younger than 40 with type 1 diabetes. The sequencing sample was made of central memory CD4+ T cells from blood. The DNA is TGTGCCAGCAGCTTGGAACAGGGAACAGATACGCAGTATTTT. Translated, it reads CASSLEQGTDTQYF.